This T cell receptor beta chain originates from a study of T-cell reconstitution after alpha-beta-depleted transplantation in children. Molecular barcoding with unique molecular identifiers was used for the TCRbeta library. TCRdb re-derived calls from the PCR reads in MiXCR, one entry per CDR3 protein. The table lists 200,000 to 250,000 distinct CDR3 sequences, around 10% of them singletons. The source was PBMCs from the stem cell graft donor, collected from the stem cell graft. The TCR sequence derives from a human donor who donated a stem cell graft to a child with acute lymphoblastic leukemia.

CDR3 protein: CASAPGGSHYGYTF. DNA of the CDR3: TGTGCCAGCGCACCCGGGGGGTCGCACTATGGCTACACCTTC. This chain joins TRBV7-9 and TRBJ1-2; possible D gene TRBD1, 5 bases. CDR1 is SEHNR and CDR2 is FQNEAQ in the germline V gene (reference sequence). This CDR3 has 14 residues. V was shortened by 8 bases and J by 3 bases, with 16 bases between the two germline ends.